These 20 T cell receptor beta chains were all obtained from the same sample, sequenced in a study of cytomegalovirus exposure and HLA in healthy donors. 60 Vbeta and 13 Jbeta primers were used in PCR. Only in-frame clones appear in the TCRdb table, and some are missing; sequencing was by immunoSEQ multiplex PCR. The data show 150,000 or so clones, around 80% seen once. Sequencing used PBMCs. Receptors originate from a man between 40 and 49 years old in good health and CMV-seronegative.

The rearrangement links TRBV21-1 to TRBJ1-3; TRBD1 reflects the table's D call only, with no check against the DNA. TRBV21-1 is a recognized pseudogene. The CDR3 extends over 19 amino acids. CDR3 amino acids: CASSNPTGDLLETGNTIYF. DNA of the CDR3: TGTGCCAGCAGCAACCCGACAGGGGACTTACTGGAAACAGGAAACACCATATATTTT.

The chain couples TRBV4-2 to TRBJ1-4; 7 bases match TRBD1. CDR1 LGHNA and CDR2 YNFKEQ come from the germline V gene. Losses at the gene ends were 3 bases for V and 5 bases for J; bases not matched to a gene: 6. The CDR3 runs 15 residues. The DNA of the CDR3 is TGTGCCAGCAGCCAGGGCGACAGGGAGAATGAAAAACTGTTTTTT. It encodes CASSQGDRENEKLFF.

The V and J genes are TRBV5-1 and TRBJ2-5; D not certain. This CDR3 contains 18 residues. With 0 bases removed from V and 7 bases from J, the gap between germline ends came to 25 bases. Germline V gene lookup returns CDR1 SGHRS and CDR2 YFSETQ. The CDR3: CASSLDHERGVSLVTQYF. CDR3 DNA: TGCGCCAGCAGCTTGGATCATGAACGAGGCGTCTCCTTGGTGACCCAGTACTTC. Full variable domain (rest looked up from reference TRBV5-1 and TRBJ2-5): KAGVTQTPRYLIKTRGQQVTLSCSPISGHRSVSWYQQTPGQGLQFLFEYFSETQRNKGNFPGRFSGRQFSNSRSEMNVSTLELGDSALYLCASSLDHERGVSLVTQYFGPGTRLLVL.

The gene calls are TRBV28 and TRBJ1-2; TRBD1 matches at 9 bases. Germline lookup yields CDR1 MDHEN and CDR2 SYDVKM. The CDR3 runs 15 residues. Unmatched junction bases numbered 8, after V lost 7 bases and J lost 2 bases. The CDR3 protein is CASTLPGQGNYGYTF. The CDR3 DNA follows: TGTGCCAGCACCCTCCCGGGACAGGGCAACTATGGCTACACCTTC.

This clone came up once. The chain employs TRBV7-8 and TRBJ1-2; 8 bases align to TRBD1. With V trimmed by 2 bases and J by 8 bases, 4 bases remained unmatched. This CDR3 is built from 13 residues. Per the germline V gene, CDR1 is SGHVS and CDR2 is FQNEAQ. The CDR3 DNA sequence: TGTGCCAGCAGCTTAAACGACAGGGGCGGCTACACCTTC. As protein: CASSLNDRGGYTF.

The rearrangement joins TRBV7-9 to TRBJ2-5; D perhaps matches TRBD2 (5 bases). The length of the CDR3 is 15 residues. V dropped 5 bases and J dropped 2 bases, with 15 bases sitting between them. In germline, CDR1 is SEHNR, CDR2 FQNEAQ (reference sequence). The CDR3: CASSPLEAIQETQYF. CDR3 DNA: TGTGCCAGCAGCCCTCTGGAGGCTATTCAAGAGACCCAGTACTTC.

This clone was counted only a few times. The chain uses TRBV5-1 and TRBJ2-2, with a tentative D call TRBD2 (6 bases). Trimming shortened V by 9 bases and J by 1 base, and 10 bases separated the two germline ends. CDR3 length: 13 amino acids. In germline, CDR1 is SGHRS, CDR2 YFSETQ. The CDR3 nucleotides read TGCGCCACCAACGGGGGGAACACCGGGGAGCTGTTTTTT. It codes for CATNGGNTGELFF.

The rearrangement joins TRBV27 to TRBJ2-3; weak D call: TRBD2 (6 bases). The CDR3 spans 14 residues. From germline, CDR1 is MNHEY and CDR2 SMNVEV (reference sequence). The V gene lost 2 bases and the J gene lost 2 bases, with 8 bases spanning the gap. CDR3 sequence reads: CASSLMDYTDTQYF. Here the CDR3 DNA reads TGTGCCAGCAGTTTAATGGACTACACAGATACGCAGTATTTT.

The CDR3 loop is CASRGGTDQSYEQYF. The CDR3 region has the DNA TGCGCCAGCAGGGGGGGGACGGACCAGTCCTACGAGCAGTACTTC. V gene TRBV5-1 combines with J gene TRBJ2-7; 7 bases align to TRBD2. CDR3 length equals 15 residues. Germline V CDR1 and CDR2: SGHRS, YFSETQ. After removal of 5 bases from V and 1 base from J, the junction contained 9 bases not matched to a gene. Using reference TRBV5-1 and TRBJ2-7 for the parts outside the CDR3, the full variable domain is KAGVTQTPRYLIKTRGQQVTLSCSPISGHRSVSWYQQTPGQGLQFLFEYFSETQRNKGNFPGRFSGRQFSNSRSEMNVSTLELGDSALYLCASRGGTDQSYEQYFGPGTRLTVT.

The chain employs TRBV14 and TRBJ1-1; D ambiguous. Trimming took off 1 base at V and 3 bases at J, with 18 bases between the two ends. This CDR3 region has 17 residues. Looked up from germline, CDR1 is SGHDN and CDR2 is FVKESK. The CDR3 nucleotides are TGTGCCAGCAGCCAAGTAGCGATAGGGTTCGGCGACACTGAAGCTTTCTTT. It encodes CASSQVAIGFGDTEAFF.

J is TRBJ1-6 and V is TRBV5-4, with TRBD1 identical over 7 bases. The ends lost 3 bases at V and 8 bases at J; junction bases unmatched: 5. Germline V lookup: CDR1 SGHNT, CDR2 YYREEE (reference sequence). The CDR3 extends over 14 amino acids. CDR3 DNA: TGTGCCAGCAGCTCCCGGGACAGAGATTCACCCCTCCACTTT. Translating gives CASSSRDRDSPLHF.

The chain joins TRBV27 to TRBJ2-7, with D possibly being TRBD1 (5 bases). The V and J ends lost 4 bases and 3 bases respectively, with 16 bases between them. The CDR3 is 15 residues long. In germline, CDR1 is MNHEY, CDR2 SMNVEV (reference sequence). The CDR3 protein is CASSYRRAGFYEQYF. DNA for the CDR3: TGTGCCAGCAGTTACCGCAGGGCCGGGTTCTACGAGCAGTACTTC.

This clone was observed once. The genes are TRBV28 and TRBJ1-1; 8 bases match TRBD1. The germline V gene has CDR1 MDHEN and CDR2 SYDVKM. The CDR3 loop spans 14 amino acids. Losses at the gene ends were 8 bases for V and 9 bases for J; bases not matched to a gene: 14. For the CDR3, the DNA is TGTGCCAGCCACGACCTACAGGGGGGAAGGAAAGCTTTCTTT. It specifies CASHDLQGGRKAFF.

This chain connects TRBV5-4 to TRBJ1-2; 8 nucleotides line up with TRBD1. This CDR3 spans 19 amino acids. CDR1 SGHNT and CDR2 YYREEE come from the germline V gene (reference sequence). J gave up 4 bases and V 0 bases, and 17 bases lay outside the gene matches. In nucleotides, the CDR3 is TGTGCCAGCAGCTTGGTGGCAGGGGGCCTACTAACCGATAGCTATGGCTACACCTTC. This codes for CASSLVAGGLLTDSYGYTF.

CDR3 sequence (DNA): TGTGCCAGCAGCAGAAGGACAGGGGGCGAATGGCGCGAGCAGTACTTC. Residues: CASSRRTGGEWREQYF. The genes are TRBV5-6 and TRBJ2-5; TRBD1 aligns across 11 bases. The DNA matches TRBJ2-7 better at its end, which makes the J call doubtful. CDR1 is SGHDT and CDR2 is YYEEEE in the germline V gene. The CDR3 contains 16 residues.

The chain links TRBV7-6 to TRBJ1-1; TRBD1 might be the D (5 bases). V lost 4 bases to trimming and J lost 4 bases, with 13 bases between them. This CDR3 contains 14 residues. Germline V gives CDR1 SGHVS, CDR2 FNYEAQ. The CDR3 nucleotides read TGTGCCAGCAGCTCCCGGGGGGTGGTCACTGAAGCTTTCTTT. It translates to CASSSRGVVTEAFF.

The rearrangement joins TRBV7-2 to TRBJ2-3, with TRBD2 matching over 7 bases. Trimming at V came to 6 bases and at J to 5 bases, leaving 11 bases not matched to a gene. The germline V gene encodes CDR1 SGHTA and CDR2 FQGNSA. This CDR3 contains 15 residues. The CDR3 reads CASRPASGARDTQYF. The DNA for the CDR3 is TGTGCCAGCAGGCCAGCGAGCGGGGCCAGAGATACGCAGTATTTT.

Only a few counts were recorded for this clone. This sequence joins TRBV6-5 and TRBJ2-2, with 11 bases lining up with TRBD2. V trimming: 2 bases; J trimming: 5 bases; junction bases outside the gene matches: 1. The V gene's germline CDR1 is MNHEY and CDR2 SVGAGI. The CDR3 sequence is 15 residues long. In DNA, the CDR3 is TGTGCCAGCAGTTACGCTAGCGGGGGGACCGGGGAGCTGTTTTTT. Translating gives CASSYASGGTGELFF.

The chain is built from TRBV11-1 and TRBJ1-1, with D tentatively TRBD1 (6 bases). Germline V lookup: CDR1 SGHAT, CDR2 FQDESV (reference sequence). The CDR3 runs to 17 residues. V lost 4 bases to trimming and J lost 3 bases, with 21 bases between them. The CDR3 DNA sequence: TGTGCCAGCAGCTCCCAGCGACAGGCGGAGTGGGACACTGAAGCTTTCTTT. Translated, it gives CASSSQRQAEWDTEAFF.

V usage is TRBV11-2 and J usage is TRBJ1-6, with D tentatively TRBD1 (5 bases). This CDR3 is 15 amino acids long. V was shortened by 5 bases and J by 7 bases, with 15 bases between the two germline ends. CDR1 is SGHAT and CDR2 is FQNNGV in the germline V gene. CDR3 DNA sequence: TGTGCCAGCAGCCCAATTCGGGGGGGAAATTCACCCCTCCACTTT. Protein sequence: CASSPIRGGNSPLHF.